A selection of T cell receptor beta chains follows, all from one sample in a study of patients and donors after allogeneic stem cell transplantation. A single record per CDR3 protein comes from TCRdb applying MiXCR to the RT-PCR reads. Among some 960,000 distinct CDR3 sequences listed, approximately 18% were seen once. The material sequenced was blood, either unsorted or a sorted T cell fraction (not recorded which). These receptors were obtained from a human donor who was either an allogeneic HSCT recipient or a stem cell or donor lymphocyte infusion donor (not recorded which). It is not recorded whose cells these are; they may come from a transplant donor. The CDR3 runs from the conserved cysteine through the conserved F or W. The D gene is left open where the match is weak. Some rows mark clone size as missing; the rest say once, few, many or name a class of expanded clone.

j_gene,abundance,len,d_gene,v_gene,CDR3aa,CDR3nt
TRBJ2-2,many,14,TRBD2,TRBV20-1,CSARLAGGTGELFF,TGCAGTGCGCGGCTAGCGGGGGGCACCGGGGAGCTGTTTTTT
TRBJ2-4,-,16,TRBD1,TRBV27,CASSFLQGAGENIQYF,TGTGCCAGCAGTTTCCTCCAGGGGGCTGGGGAAAACATTCAGTACTTC
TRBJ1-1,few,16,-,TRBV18,CASSPNRVTMNTEAFF,TGTGCCAGCTCACCAAACAGGGTAACCATGAACACTGAAGCTTTCTTT
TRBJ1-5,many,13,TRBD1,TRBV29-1,CSVGQGSNQPQHF,TGCAGCGTAGGACAGGGTAGCAATCAGCCCCAGCATTTT
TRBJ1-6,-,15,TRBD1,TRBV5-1,CASSSDRGYNSPLHF,TGCGCCAGCAGCTCGGACAGGGGGTATAATTCACCCCTCCACTTT
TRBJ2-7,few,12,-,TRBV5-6,CASSLGFDEQYF,TGTGCCAGCAGCTTGGGTTTCGACGAGCAGTACTTC
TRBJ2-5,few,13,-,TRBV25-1,CASSEGQLSTQYF,TGTGCCAGCAGTGAGGGGCAGTTATCGACCCAGTACTTC
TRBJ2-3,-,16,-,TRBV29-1,CSVEDFRQRPGDTQYF,TGCAGCGTTGAAGATTTTCGGCAGCGGCCCGGGGATACGCAGTATTTT
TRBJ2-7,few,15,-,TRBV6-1,CASSLSWGSEYEQYF,TGTGCCAGCAGTCTATCCTGGGGTTCAGAGTACGAGCAGTACTTC
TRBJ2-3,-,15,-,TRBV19,CASSIRAIITDTQYF,TGTGCCAGTAGTATACGGGCTATAATCACAGATACGCAGTATTTT
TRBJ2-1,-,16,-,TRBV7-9,CASSLGDGTYYNEQFF,TGTGCCAGCAGCTTAGGAGACGGGACATATTACAATGAGCAGTTCTTC
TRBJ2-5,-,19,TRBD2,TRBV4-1,CASSQEGAGGSQSQETQYF,TGCGCCAGCAGCCAAGAAGGGGCGGGGGGTTCCCAGTCCCAAGAGACCCAGTACTTC
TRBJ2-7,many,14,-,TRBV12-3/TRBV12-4,CASSFKTADYEQYF,TGTGCCAGCAGTTTTAAGACAGCAGACTACGAGCAGTACTTC
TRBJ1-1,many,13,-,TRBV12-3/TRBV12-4,CASSLRVGTEAFF,TGTGCCAGCAGTTTAAGGGTCGGGACTGAAGCTTTCTTT
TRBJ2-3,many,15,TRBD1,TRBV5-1,CASSLGDRGPDTQYF,TGCGCCAGCAGCTTGGGGGACAGGGGCCCAGATACGCAGTATTTT
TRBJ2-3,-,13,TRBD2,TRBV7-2,CASSFRTSGVPYF,TGTGCCAGCAGCTTTAGGACTAGCGGGGTCCCGTATTTT
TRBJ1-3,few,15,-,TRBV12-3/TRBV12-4,CASSAGPISGNTIYF,TGTGCCAGCAGTGCAGGACCGATCTCTGGAAACACCATATATTTT
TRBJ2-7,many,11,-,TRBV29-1,CSVSTAYEQYF,TGCAGCGTTTCGACAGCTTACGAGCAGTACTTC
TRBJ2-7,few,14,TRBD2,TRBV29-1,CSVEVAGTPYEQYF,TGCAGCGTTGAAGTAGCGGGGACCCCCTACGAGCAGTACTTC
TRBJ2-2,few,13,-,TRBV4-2,CASSQVVSGELFF,TGTGCCAGCAGCCAAGTCGTTTCCGGGGAGCTGTTTTTT
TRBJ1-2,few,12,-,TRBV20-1,CSALDPVRGYTF,TGCAGTGCTCTTGACCCGGTTAGGGGCTACACCTTC
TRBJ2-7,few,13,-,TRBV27,CASSLLGNYEQYF,TGTGCCAGCAGTTTACTGGGAAACTACGAGCAGTACTTC
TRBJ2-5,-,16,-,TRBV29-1,CSVEFQASWQMRTQYF,TGCAGCGTTGAATTTCAGGCCTCCTGGCAAATGCGCACCCAGTACTTC
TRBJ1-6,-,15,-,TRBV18,CASSPLSGGDSPLHF,TGTGCCAGCTCACCACTTTCGGGGGGCGATTCACCCCTCCACTTT
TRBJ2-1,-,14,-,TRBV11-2,CASTTATTYNEQFF,TGTGCCAGCACTACCGCGACAACCTACAATGAGCAGTTCTTC
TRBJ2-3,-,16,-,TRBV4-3,CASSPGGQGRTDTQYF,TGCGCCAGCAGCCCCGGGGGGCAGGGGAGGACAGATACGCAGTATTTT
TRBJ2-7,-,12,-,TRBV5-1,CASSEIPGEQYF,TGCGCCAGCAGCGAAATCCCCGGGGAGCAGTACTTC
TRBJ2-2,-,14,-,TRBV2,CASSEGNRAGELFF,TGTGCCAGCAGTGAAGGCAACAGGGCCGGGGAGCTGTTTTTT
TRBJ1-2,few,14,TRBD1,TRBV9,CASSVGGTAYGYTF,TGTGCCAGCAGCGTAGGTGGGACAGCCTATGGCTACACCTTC
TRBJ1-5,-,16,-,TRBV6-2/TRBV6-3,CASSHRTIYSNQPQHF,TGTGCCAGCAGTCACCGGACCATTTATAGCAATCAGCCCCAGCATTTT
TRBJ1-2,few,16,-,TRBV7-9,CASSRGSGLANYGYTF,TGTGCCAGCAGCCGGGGGTCCGGTCTAGCTAACTATGGCTACACCTTC
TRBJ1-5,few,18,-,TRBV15,CATSRPGGRGGLNQPQHF,TGTGCCACCAGCAGACCCGGAGGACGAGGAGGCCTGAATCAGCCCCAGCATTTT
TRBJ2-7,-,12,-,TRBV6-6,CASSQPNLEQYF,TGTGCCAGCAGCCAACCCAACCTAGAGCAGTACTTC
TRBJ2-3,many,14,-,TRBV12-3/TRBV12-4,CASSLTTSTDTQYF,TGTGCCAGCAGTCTCACCACGAGCACAGATACGCAGTATTTT
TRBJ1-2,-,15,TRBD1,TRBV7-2,CASSLETGSNYGYTF,TGTGCCAGCAGCTTAGAGACAGGGAGTAACTATGGCTACACCTTC
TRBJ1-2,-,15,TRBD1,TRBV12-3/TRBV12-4,CASSPPGTANYGYTF,TGTGCCAGCAGTCCGCCCGGGACAGCAAACTATGGCTACACCTTC
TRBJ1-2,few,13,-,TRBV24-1,CATISHPVYGYTF,TGTGCCACCATCTCCCACCCCGTCTATGGCTACACCTTC
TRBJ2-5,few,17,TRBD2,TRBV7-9,CASSLGGAGGHSETQYF,TGTGCCAGCAGCTTAGGAGGAGCGGGGGGGCACTCGGAGACCCAGTACTTC
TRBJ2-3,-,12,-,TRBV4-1,CASSHGRDTQYF,TGCGCCAGCAGCCACGGTAGAGATACGCAGTATTTT
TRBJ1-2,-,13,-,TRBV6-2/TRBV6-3,CASTRTGSHGYTF,TGTGCCAGCACCAGAACAGGGTCCCATGGCTACACCTTC
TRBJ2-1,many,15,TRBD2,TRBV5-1,CASSAGTSGIHEQFF,TGCGCCAGCAGCGCGGGGACTAGCGGGATCCATGAGCAGTTCTTC
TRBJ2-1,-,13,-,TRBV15,CATSRVAGDEQFF,TGTGCCACCAGCAGAGTGGCAGGGGATGAGCAGTTCTTC
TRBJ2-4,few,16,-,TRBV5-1,CASSLEVAGAKNIQYF,TGCGCCAGCAGCTTGGAGGTAGCCGGGGCCAAAAACATTCAGTACTTC
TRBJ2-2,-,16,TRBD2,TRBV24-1,CATSPETSGNTGELFF,TGTGCCACCAGCCCTGAGACTAGCGGGAACACCGGGGAGCTGTTTTTT
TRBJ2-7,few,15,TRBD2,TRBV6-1,CASSSDGGGSYEQYF,TGTGCCAGCAGCTCCGATGGGGGGGGGTCCTACGAGCAGTACTTC
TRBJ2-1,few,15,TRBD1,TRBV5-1,CASSRDRVSYNEQFF,TGCGCCAGCAGCAGGGACAGGGTCTCCTACAATGAGCAGTTCTTC
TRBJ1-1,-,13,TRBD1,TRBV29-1,CSVRTGRGTEAFF,TGCAGCGTCCGGACAGGCCGGGGCACTGAAGCTTTCTTT
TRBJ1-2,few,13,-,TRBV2,CARRRPGGYGYTF,TGTGCCCGGCGGAGGCCGGGGGGCTATGGCTACACCTTC
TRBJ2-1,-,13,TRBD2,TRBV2,CASRGLAGGGQFF,TGTGCCAGCAGGGGACTAGCGGGGGGAGGGCAGTTCTTC
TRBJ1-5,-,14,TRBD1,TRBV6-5,CASSWDRSNQPQHF,TGTGCCAGCAGTTGGGACAGGAGCAATCAGCCCCAGCATTTT
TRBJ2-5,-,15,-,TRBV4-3,CASSPYNREEETQYF,TGCGCCAGCAGCCCCTACAACAGGGAGGAAGAGACCCAGTACTTC
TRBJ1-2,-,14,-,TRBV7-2,CASSSGRLAYGYTF,TGTGCCAGCAGCTCGGGACGGCTAGCCTATGGCTACACCTTC
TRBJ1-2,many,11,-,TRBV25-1,CAQRANYGYTF,TGTGCCCAAAGGGCCAACTATGGCTACACCTTC
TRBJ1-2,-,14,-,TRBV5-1,CTSSLVSSAYGYTF,TGCACCAGCAGCTTGGTCTCGTCGGCCTATGGCTACACCTTC
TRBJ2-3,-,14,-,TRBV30,CACPRGGAGDTQYF,TGTGCCTGCCCGCGTGGAGGGGCCGGGGATACGCAGTATTTT
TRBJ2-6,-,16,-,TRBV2,CASSEEQFSGANVLTF,TGTGCCAGCAGTGAGGAGCAATTCTCTGGGGCCAACGTCCTGACTTTC
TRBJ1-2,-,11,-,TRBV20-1,CSASGDYGYTF,TGCAGTGCTAGTGGAGACTATGGCTACACCTTC
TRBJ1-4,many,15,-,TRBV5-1,CASSLGRPGGEKLFF,TGCGCCAGCAGCTTGGGGCGGCCCGGAGGTGAAAAACTGTTTTTT